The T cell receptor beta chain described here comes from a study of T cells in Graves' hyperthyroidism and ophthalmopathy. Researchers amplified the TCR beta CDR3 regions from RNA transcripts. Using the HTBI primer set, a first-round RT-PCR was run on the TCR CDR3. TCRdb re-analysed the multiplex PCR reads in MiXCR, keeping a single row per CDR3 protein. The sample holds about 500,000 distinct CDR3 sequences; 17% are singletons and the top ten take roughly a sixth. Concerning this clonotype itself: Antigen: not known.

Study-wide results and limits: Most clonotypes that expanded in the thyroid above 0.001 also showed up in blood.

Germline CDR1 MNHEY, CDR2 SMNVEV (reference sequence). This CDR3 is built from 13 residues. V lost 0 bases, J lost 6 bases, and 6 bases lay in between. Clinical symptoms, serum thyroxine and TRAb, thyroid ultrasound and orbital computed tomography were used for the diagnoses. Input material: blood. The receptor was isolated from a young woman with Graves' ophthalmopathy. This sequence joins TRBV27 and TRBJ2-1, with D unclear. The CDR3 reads CASSLSLPNEQFF. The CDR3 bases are TGTGCCAGCAGTTTATCGCTACCCAATGAGCAGTTCTTC.